The 24 T cell receptor beta chains below all came from one sample that was sequenced in a study of shared clonotypes between healthy human individuals. TCRdb's table, derived via immunoSEQ multiplex PCR, lists solely in-frame clones and lacks some. This repertoire shows millions of clones, less than 95% found once; its top ten account for around 1.1%. Naive CD8 isolation took CD45RO-negative cells positively selected for CCR7 and excluded terminally differentiated effector memory CD45RA+ cells. Sequenced input: naive CD8+ T cells sorted from blood. The source is a man younger than 35 in good health.

This rearrangement joins TRBV10-2 to TRBJ1-5, with TRBD1 matching 7 bases. The CDR3 totals 15 residues. Trimming removed 3 bases from V and 7 bases from J; junction bases left unmatched: 9. The germline gives CDR1 WSHSY, CDR2 SAAADI. This CDR3 reads CASSDVLGGWQPQHF. The CDR3 nucleotides are TGCGCCAGCAGTGACGTTTTAGGGGGCTGGCAGCCCCAGCATTTT.

This chain joins TRBV2 and TRBJ2-3; TRBD2 matches 10 bases. Germline V gene lookup returns CDR1 SNHLY and CDR2 FYNNEI. The junction had 10 bases not matched to a gene; V was cut back by 2 bases and J by 2 bases. CDR3 length: 18 amino acids. The chain's CDR3 is CASSESLAGASSTDTQYF. CDR3 nucleotide sequence: TGTGCCAGCAGTGAAAGTCTAGCGGGGGCCAGCTCCACAGATACGCAGTATTTT.

This chain connects TRBV28 to TRBJ2-2, with unresolved D. This CDR3 is built from 14 residues. The V and J ends lost 2 bases and 5 bases respectively, with 9 bases between them. Germline values: CDR1 MDHEN, CDR2 SYDVKM. In DNA form, the CDR3 reads TGTGCCAGCAGTTTACTCGACGGTACCGGGGAGCTGTTTTTT. This translates into CASSLLDGTGELFF.

The chain links TRBV6-5 to TRBJ2-7; possibly TRBD1 for D (5 bases). V was clipped by 5 bases and J by 2 bases, with 10 bases between them. Germline loops: CDR1 MNHEY, CDR2 SVGAGI. The CDR3 runs 13 residues. The DNA for the CDR3 is TGTGCCAGCAGTCATAGACAGACCTACGAGCAGTACTTC. Translation gives CASSHRQTYEQYF.

This chain connects TRBV25-1 to TRBJ2-3, with D hard to call. From germline, CDR1 is MGHDK and CDR2 SYGVNS. Trimming removed 3 bases from V and 6 bases from J, with 13 bases in between. This CDR3 region has 14 residues. CDR3 coding DNA: TGTGCCAGCAGTGACACTCGGGTCGGGGATACGCAGTATTTT. Its translation: CASSDTRVGDTQYF.

Concerning this clone: This CDR3 is also generated by other DNA sequences in the sample. This rearrangement joins TRBV19 to TRBJ2-5; D perhaps matches TRBD2 (5 bases). CDR1 is LNHDA, CDR2 SQIVND, per germline (reference sequence). The V end lost 3 bases, the J end lost 5 bases, and 10 bases lay between the germline ends. The CDR3 covers 13 residues. CDR3 nucleotide sequence: TGTGCCAGTAGTATGGATGGGGAGGAGACCCAGTACTTC. It is translated as CASSMDGEETQYF.

The chain links TRBV4-1 to TRBJ1-2; 7 nucleotides align to TRBD1. V lost 4 bases to trimming and J lost 4 bases; unmatched junction nucleotides: 12. The CDR3 length is 16 residues. Germline loops: CDR1 MGHRA, CDR2 YSYEKL. This CDR3 reads CASSLGTVLQGYGYTF. The CDR3 DNA reads as TGCGCCAGCAGCCTGGGGACAGTTTTACAAGGCTATGGCTACACCTTC.

To note about this clone: In the same sample, other DNA sequences code for this CDR3. This sequence joins TRBV19 and TRBJ1-1; no reliable D call. From germline, CDR1 is LNHDA and CDR2 SQIVND (reference sequence). V was trimmed by 1 base and J by 5 bases, leaving 8 bases between them. This CDR3 spans 13 amino acids. Here the CDR3 reads CASSIGVGTEAFF. CDR3 sequence (DNA): TGTGCCAGTAGTATAGGAGTTGGAACTGAAGCTTTCTTT.

Points on this clone: The same CDR3 arises from other DNA sequences in this sample as well. The chain joins TRBV11-3 to TRBJ2-7; D gene uncertain. This CDR3 region has 13 residues. The V and J ends lost 6 bases and 2 bases respectively, with 11 bases between them. Germline lookup yields CDR1 SGHNT and CDR2 YENEEA. In nucleotides, the CDR3 is TGTGCCAGCAGTCTCGGACCTACCTACGAGCAGTACTTC. Translation gives CASSLGPTYEQYF. The complete variable domain, with remaining parts taken from reference TRBV11-3 and TRBJ2-7, reads EAGVVQSPRYKIIEKKQPVAFWCNPISGHNTLYWYLQNLGQGPELLIRYENEEAVDDSQLPKDRFSAERLKGVDSTLKIQPAELGDSAVYLCASSLGPTYEQYFGPGTRLTVT.

V is TRBV6-6 and J is TRBJ2-3; 9 bases agree with TRBD1. The germline V gene encodes CDR1 MNHNY and CDR2 SVGAGI (reference sequence). V was clipped by 2 bases and J by 10 bases; unmatched bases: 1. This CDR3 has 12 residues. CDR3 in amino acids: CASSYRQGAQYF. Here the CDR3 DNA reads TGTGCCAGCAGTTACCGACAGGGGGCGCAGTATTTT.

This rearrangement joins TRBV7-9 to TRBJ2-7, with 7 bases identical to TRBD1. Germline CDR1 SEHNR, CDR2 FQNEAQ (reference sequence). This CDR3 has 14 amino acids. V was pared by 1 base and J by 3 bases, with 3 bases of the junction left unmatched. The CDR3 loop is CASSLGDRYYEQYF. In DNA form, the CDR3 reads TGTGCCAGCAGCTTAGGGGACAGATACTACGAGCAGTACTTC.

This clone was observed once. This chain links TRBV5-1 with TRBJ1-1, with D possibly being TRBD1 (5 bases). Germline CDR1 and CDR2: SGHRS and YFSETQ. V lost 0 bases and J lost 4, with 10 bases in between. This CDR3 spans 14 amino acids. CDR3 protein: CASSLVVQGTEAFF. As DNA, the CDR3 is TGCGCCAGCAGCTTGGTAGTTCAGGGCACTGAAGCTTTCTTT.

The chain has TRBV7-8 and TRBJ2-7; the match to TRBD2 covers 8 bases. The CDR3 is 15 amino acids. Germline V gene sequence: CDR1 SGHVS, CDR2 FQNEAQ. J gave up 2 bases and V 4 bases, and 7 bases lay outside the gene matches. The CDR3 sequence is CASSSGGGPTYEQYF. As DNA, the CDR3 is TGTGCCAGCAGCTCCGGCGGGGGGCCCACCTACGAGCAGTACTTC.

The chain employs TRBV7-9 and TRBJ2-1; tentative D call: TRBD1 (6 bases). The germline V gene has CDR1 SEHNR and CDR2 FQNEAQ (reference sequence). CDR3 length: 13 amino acids. The germline V and J ends were trimmed by 5 bases and 6 bases, with 11 bases remaining between them. The CDR3 nucleotides read TGTGCCAGCAGCCACACAGGGCCCAATGAGCAGTTCTTC. This codes for CASSHTGPNEQFF.

The rearrangement uses TRBV4-3 and TRBJ2-5, with TRBD1 as a possible D gene (6 bases). This CDR3 contains 14 residues. V shed 3 bases and J shed 1 base, with 9 bases lying between them. Per germline, CDR1 LGHNA and CDR2 YSLEER. The CDR3 region is CASSQGHLQETQYF. DNA for the CDR3: TGCGCCAGCAGCCAGGGACACCTCCAAGAGACCCAGTACTTC.

This chain uses TRBV5-6 with TRBJ2-7, with 10 bases lining up with TRBD2. The CDR3 loop spans 17 amino acids. The J segment lost 1 base and the V segment lost 0 bases, leaving 7 bases of the junction unmatched. The germline V gene encodes CDR1 SGHDT and CDR2 YYEEEE. The CDR3 DNA follows: TGTGCCAGCAGCTTGGGGCTAGCGGGGGTCCTATCCTACGAGCAGTACTTC. Its translation: CASSLGLAGVLSYEQYF.

V and J are TRBV4-2 and TRBJ1-5, with TRBD1 matching over 7 bases. This CDR3 contains 14 residues. The trim removed 4 bases at V and 5 bases at J, leaving 5 bases unmatched. Germline CDR1 and CDR2: LGHNA and YNFKEQ. The CDR3 DNA follows: TGTGCCAGCAGCCCTGGGGACAGCCATCAGCCCCAGCATTTT. It yields the protein CASSPGDSHQPQHF.

The rearrangement links TRBV4-1 to TRBJ1-6, with TRBD1 identical over 12 bases. Germline assignment: CDR1 MGHRA and CDR2 YSYEKL. V shed 2 bases and J 1 base; nucleotides not matched to a gene: 6. CDR3 length equals 19 residues. The CDR3 loop reads CASSQLGQGAWSYNSPLHF. Here the CDR3 DNA reads TGCGCCAGCAGCCAACTGGGACAGGGGGCTTGGTCCTATAATTCACCCCTCCACTTT.

The sample holds one count of this clone. V gene TRBV4-1 combines with J gene TRBJ2-7; no firm D call. The ends were cut back, 5 bases at V and 3 bases at J, with 14 bases in the middle. The CDR3 length is 14 residues. From germline, CDR1 is MGHRA and CDR2 YSYEKL. CDR3 residues: CASSVLGSSYEQYF. In DNA form, the CDR3 reads TGCGCCAGCAGCGTCCTCGGGTCTAGCTACGAGCAGTACTTC.

The J gene is TRBJ2-7, the V gene TRBV2; D is ambiguous. This CDR3 is built from 13 residues. V gave up 4 bases and J gave up 1 base, with 8 bases separating them. Germline V gene data show CDR1 as SNHLY and CDR2 as FYNNEI. CDR3 region: CASSGVRSYEQYF. CDR3 in DNA: TGTGCCAGCAGTGGGGTCAGGTCCTACGAGCAGTACTTC.

This sequence joins TRBV2 and TRBJ2-5; TRBD2 agrees at 8 bases. V shed 4 bases, J shed 1 base, and the junction held 5 bases outside the gene matches. Germline CDR1 SNHLY, CDR2 FYNNEI. There are 15 residues in the CDR3. The CDR3 is CASSVQRESQETQYF. The CDR3 coding sequence is TGTGCCAGCAGTGTACAGCGGGAGAGCCAAGAGACCCAGTACTTC.

This chain links TRBV11-2 with TRBJ1-4, with 9 bases aligning to TRBD1. From germline, CDR1 is SGHAT and CDR2 FQNNGV. With 4 bases clipped from V and 4 bases from J, the junction kept 7 bases outside the gene matches. The CDR3 is 16 residues long. CDR3: CASSSHRGPYNEKLFF. The DNA for the CDR3 is TGTGCCAGCAGCTCCCACAGGGGGCCTTATAATGAAAAACTGTTTTTT.

V and J are TRBV9 and TRBJ2-3; TRBD2 matches at 12 bases. The CDR3 runs 16 residues. Losses at the gene ends were 3 bases for V and 6 bases for J; bases not matched to a gene: 8. Germline assignment: CDR1 SGDLS and CDR2 YYNGEE. In nucleotides, the CDR3 is TGTGCCAGCAGCGCGCGACTAGCGGGGGACCCCGATACGCAGTATTTT. Translated: CASSARLAGDPDTQYF.

This rearrangement joins TRBV6-6 to TRBJ2-2, with D possibly matching TRBD1 (6 bases). The CDR3 sequence is 15 residues long. The V gene's germline CDR1 is MNHNY and CDR2 SVGAGI (reference sequence). Trimming cost V 2 bases and J 6 bases, with 13 bases left between them. Written as DNA, the CDR3 is TGTGCCAGCAGTTACGTCCCAGGGGAGTCCGGGGAGCTGTTTTTT. Protein: CASSYVPGESGELFF.